The 5 T cell receptor beta chains presented below share a single source sample, sequenced in a study of CD8 T cells in Susac syndrome. Reverse transcription used about 0.45 to 1 ug RNA and random hexamers. TCRdb reprocessed the immunoSEQ multiplex PCR reads with MiXCR, giving one entry per CDR3 protein. Among 120,000 to 150,000 distinct CDR3 sequences, roughly 94% were seen once, and the ten largest hold 0.084%. The specimen was CD4+ T cells from PBMCs. These receptors all come from a human donor in good health.

This clonotype was observed a handful of times. The chain employs TRBV3-1 and TRBJ2-7, with TRBD2 identical over 10 bases. V dropped 6 bases and J dropped 2; count of bases not matched to a gene: 4. This CDR3 is built from 14 residues. Germline-derived CDR1 and CDR2 are LGHDT and YNNKEL (reference sequence). This CDR3 is CASSRAGGPYEQYF. The CDR3 coding sequence is TGTGCCAGCAGTCGAGCGGGAGGGCCCTACGAGCAGTACTTC.

This clonotype was recorded once. The rearrangement joins TRBV7-9 to TRBJ1-3; D not certain. V gave up 7 bases and J gave up 0 bases, with 16 bases separating them. CDR3 length: 16 residues. CDR1 and CDR2 (germline): SEHNR, FQNEAQ (reference sequence). The CDR3, as DNA: TGTGCCAGCAACCTTCCCCGTCCTAACTCTGGAAACACCATATATTTT. This translates into CASNLPRPNSGNTIYF.

This chain joins TRBV11-2 and TRBJ1-1; 8 nucleotides agree with TRBD1. V shed 2 bases, J shed 11 bases, and the junction held 13 bases outside the gene matches. This CDR3 has 15 residues. Germline V gene lookup returns CDR1 SGHAT and CDR2 FQNNGV. This CDR3 is CASSLFRDRPSTAFF. The CDR3 region has the DNA TGTGCCAGCAGCTTATTCCGGGACAGGCCGTCTACGGCTTTCTTT.

The chain combines TRBV5-1 with TRBJ1-5, with a weak D call TRBD1 (5 bases). Germline CDR1 and CDR2: SGHRS and YFSETQ. V lost 4 bases and J lost 3, with 14 bases in between. CDR3 size: 15 residues. The CDR3 here is CASSRAGRDNQPQHF. The CDR3 coding sequence is TGCGCCAGCAGCAGGGCGGGACGGGACAATCAGCCCCAGCATTTT.

The chain couples TRBV7-9 to TRBJ1-4; 8 positions agree with TRBD1. The trim removed 5 bases at V and 1 base at J, leaving 6 bases unmatched. The V gene's germline CDR1 is SEHNR and CDR2 FQNEAQ (reference sequence). This CDR3 comprises 16 residues. The CDR3 is CASSPHGTGTNEKLFF. The CDR3 DNA is TGTGCCAGCAGCCCGCATGGGACAGGAACTAATGAAAAACTGTTTTTT.